This T cell receptor (beta chain) emerged from a study of STAT3 mutations in large granular lymphocyte leukemia. Notes on the study in general: At least one immunodominant TCR beta clonotype appeared in every T-cell large granular lymphocyte leukemia patient. Some patients had persisting codominant clonotypes that could mask small clones. No sample exists from the first appearance of each clone.

Regarding this clone: What it binds is unknown.

TCRbeta libraries averaged around 40,000 productive templates per sample. TCRdb's table, derived via immunoSEQ multiplex PCR, lists solely in-frame clones and lacks some. This table holds over a thousand clones, over 55% found once. V gave up 0 bases and J gave up 4 bases, with 9 bases separating them. The CDR3 totals 14 residues. The germline V gene encodes CDR1 LGHNA and CDR2 YNFKEQ. This clonotype was obtained from a woman aged 70-85 years with T-cell large granular lymphocyte leukemia. Some clones in this sample may be carry-over from other donors' samples. The specimen sequenced was peripheral blood mononuclear cells. The chain uses TRBV4-2 and TRBJ1-2; no reliable D call. The CDR3, as DNA: TGTGCCAGCAGCCAAGATGAAGGCATCTATGGCTACACCTTC. This codes for CASSQDEGIYGYTF.